This T cell receptor beta chain emerged from a study of regulatory T cells in long-lasting Graves disease. Study observations and caveats: Preferential use of TRBV28, TRBJ1-2 and TRBJ2-5 was seen in persistent disease.

To make TCR beta libraries, researchers used iRepertoire HTBI primers and Arm-PCR of CDR3 regions. One entry per CDR3 protein, called by TCRdb with MiXCR from the multiplex PCR reads. The sample holds 350,000 to 550,000 distinct CDR3 sequences, about 15% seen once. The CDR3 runs 15 residues. V was clipped by 1 base and J by 5 bases; unmatched bases: 6. CDR1 SGHRS and CDR2 YFSETQ come from the germline V gene. This clonotype has only a few counts. Its antigen is unidentified. This may be a read error: a much more frequent sequence differs by one nucleotide. Time point described: newly diagnosed GD, antithyroid drugs for less than 3 months. PBMC RNA served as the TCR library source. This sample was shared with a second study, whose subject was T cells in Graves' hyperthyroidism and ophthalmopathy. Turning to that study: Stability of Graves' hyperthyroidism was defined as absent ophthalmopathy progression within 18 months. These patients, aged 18 to 65, had recently diagnosed hyperthyroidism lasting under 2 months. It was uncontrolled infection, other autoimmune disease, pregnancy or lactation that excluded patients.

The TCR comes from a woman between 45 and 65 years old with Graves disease. The chain couples TRBV5-1 to TRBJ2-4, with 7 bases aligning to TRBD1. Sequencing was performed on peripheral blood mononuclear cells (PBMCs), taken at new diagnosis, from a patient treated with antithyroid drugs. CDR3 nucleotides: TGCGCCAGCAGCTTGAGCAGGGGGAGACAAAACATTCAGTACTTC. This encodes CASSLSRGRQNIQYF.